This is a list of T cell receptor beta chains from one sample in a study of blood T cells in healthy people across ages. TCRdb used MiXCR to reprocess the 5' RACE reads, holding one entry per CDR3 protein. The sample records some 900,000 distinct CDR3 sequences, 40% to 60% being singletons. The specimen was blood. The source of these receptors is a man aged 30-40 years in good health. Each CDR3 is given with its conserved first and last residue. A D gene is named only where the DNA matches it firmly. Some rows have no size entry. The others give once, few or many, or a class for an expanded clone.

v_gene: TRBV28; d_gene: -; abundance: few; j_gene: TRBJ2-7; CDR3aa: CASSLSKGEYYEQYF; CDR3nt: TGTGCCAGCAGTTTATCAAAGGGGGAATATTACGAGCAGTACTTC
v_gene: TRBV6-1; d_gene: -; abundance: few; j_gene: TRBJ1-6; CDR3aa: CASSEYQGNNSPLHF; CDR3nt: TGTGCCAGCAGTGAATATCAGGGAAATAATTCACCCCTCCACTTT
v_gene: TRBV7-2; d_gene: TRBD2; abundance: few; j_gene: TRBJ2-3; CDR3aa: CASSLDGGSGGPTDTQYF; CDR3nt: TGTGCCAGCAGCTTAGATGGGGGGAGCGGGGGGCCCACAGATACGCAGTATTTT
v_gene: TRBV7-9; d_gene: -; abundance: -; j_gene: TRBJ2-1; CDR3aa: CASSLDKAGTHYGEQFF; CDR3nt: TGTGCCAGCAGCTTAGATAAAGCCGGGACCCACTACGGCGAGCAGTTCTTC
v_gene: TRBV21-1; d_gene: -; abundance: -; j_gene: TRBJ2-7; CDR3aa: CASSIPTDYFSYEQYF; CDR3nt: TGTGCCAGCAGCATCCCGACGGACTACTTCTCCTACGAGCAGTACTTC
v_gene: TRBV9; d_gene: TRBD2; abundance: few; j_gene: TRBJ2-1; CDR3aa: CASSVASGAFNEQFF; CDR3nt: TGTGCCAGCAGCGTAGCTAGCGGGGCGTTCAATGAGCAGTTCTTC
v_gene: TRBV4-2; d_gene: TRBD1; abundance: -; j_gene: TRBJ2-4; CDR3aa: CASSQGGQGATKNIQYF; CDR3nt: TGTGCCAGCAGCCAAGGGGGACAGGGGGCGACCAAAAACATTCAGTACTTC
v_gene: TRBV9; d_gene: -; abundance: few; j_gene: TRBJ2-1; CDR3aa: CASSVGPETYNEQFF; CDR3nt: TGTGCCAGCAGCGTAGGGCCGGAAACCTACAATGAGCAGTTCTTC
v_gene: TRBV7-9; d_gene: TRBD2; abundance: -; j_gene: TRBJ2-5; CDR3aa: CASSPQTSGGLVVQYF; CDR3nt: TGTGCCAGCAGCCCCCAGACTAGCGGGGGCCTGGTAGTGCAGTACTTC
v_gene: TRBV6-1; d_gene: -; abundance: -; j_gene: TRBJ2-1; CDR3aa: CAGSETGLVNEQFF; CDR3nt: TGTGCCGGCAGTGAAACGGGCTTGGTGAATGAGCAGTTCTTC